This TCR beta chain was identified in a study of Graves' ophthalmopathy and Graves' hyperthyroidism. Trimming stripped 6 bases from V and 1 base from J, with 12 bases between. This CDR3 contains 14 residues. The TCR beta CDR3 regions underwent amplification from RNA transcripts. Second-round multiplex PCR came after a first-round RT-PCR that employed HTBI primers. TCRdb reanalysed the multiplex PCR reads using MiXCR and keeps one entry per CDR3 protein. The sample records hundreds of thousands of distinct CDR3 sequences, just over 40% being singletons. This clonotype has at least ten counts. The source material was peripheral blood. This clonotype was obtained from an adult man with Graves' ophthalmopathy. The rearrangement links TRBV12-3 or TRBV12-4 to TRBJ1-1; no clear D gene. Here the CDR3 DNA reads TGTGCCAGCAGGTTGGGCCAGCCGAACACTGAAGCTTTCTTT. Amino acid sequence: CASRLGQPNTEAFF.